One sample yielded the 30 T cell receptor beta chains listed below, sequenced in a study of T cells in women clearing cervical HPV infection. Using immunoSEQ multiplex PCR, the repertoire was profiled, and TCRdb retains in-frame clones only, with some absent. The sample table sets out about 46,000 clones. The sequenced sample consisted of blood buffy coat. All receptors derive from a woman between 18 and 69 years old with a cervical HPV16 infection that either progressed to CIN3+ or cleared (not recorded which).

With respect to this clone: The read comes to an end 3 residues before the CDR3 does, leaving the germline J gene to fill in the end. At the DNA level, this CDR3 is encoded by other sequences in the same sample as well. J is TRBJ1-2 and V is TRBV7-2; the match to TRBD1 covers 7 bases. The CDR3 runs to 16 residues. Germline V gives CDR1 SGHTA, CDR2 FQGNSA. CDR3 protein: CASSLAPLTGLPGYTF. The sequenced part of the CDR3 DNA is TGTGCCAGCAGCTTAGCACCCTTGACAGGGCTGCCCGGC.

Note on this clone: The missing CDR3 end, 3 residues past where the read stops, is filled in from the germline J gene. The chain employs TRBV30 and TRBJ2-3, with D perhaps TRBD2 (6 bases). Germline CDR1 reads GTSNPN; CDR2 reads SVGIG (reference sequence). The length of the CDR3 is 11 residues. The covered CDR3 bases are TGTGCCGGGGGGACTGAAGAGACG. Translating it yields CAGGTEET. The CDR3 as a whole reads CAGGTEETQYF. The whole variable domain, filled in from reference TRBV30 and TRBJ2-3, reads SQTIHQWPATLVQPVGSPLSLECTVEGTSNPNLYWYRQAAGRGLQLLFYSVGIGQISSEVPQNLSASRPQDRQFILSSKKLLLSDSGFYLCAGGTEETQYFGPGTRLTVL.

Notes on this clone: The read falls 3 residues short of the CDR3 end, and the missing part is taken from the germline J gene. The chain uses TRBV6-2 or TRBV6-3 and TRBJ2-3; TRBD2 agrees at 8 bases. The CDR3 runs to 15 residues. CDR1 is MNHEY, CDR2 SVGEGT, per germline. The DNA read from the CDR3 is TGTGCCAGCACCGATCTAGCGGGCAACCAAGAGACG. This translates into CASTDLAGNQET. The whole CDR3 protein reads CASTDLAGNQETQYF.

A note on this clone: The CDR3 end lies 3 residues beyond the end of the read and is filled in from the germline J gene. The V gene is TRBV7-6, the J gene TRBJ1-2, with TRBD1 matching 8 bases. This CDR3 region has 18 residues. The V segment lost 5 bases and the J segment 3 bases; nucleotides outside the gene matches: 17. Germline lookup yields CDR1 SGHVS and CDR2 FNYEAQ. CDR3: CASSPLPELSGGDYGYTF. CDR3 DNA, as far as it was read: TGTGCCAGCAGCCCCCTTCCGGAGTTGTCAGGGGGCGACTATGGC.

The covered CDR3 bases are TGCGCCAGCAGCACACTAGCGGGAGTAGAAAATGAG. Translation gives CASSTLAGVENE. The entire CDR3 protein is CASSTLAGVENEQFF. The chain combines TRBV5-1 with TRBJ2-1, with 11 bases matching TRBD2. The read is 3 residues too short to cover the CDR3 end, so that end is filled in from the germline J gene. The CDR3 spans 15 residues. V lost 4 bases and J lost 7; bases outside the gene matches: 7. CDR1 and CDR2 from the germline V gene are SGHRS and YFSETQ.

Comments on this clone: The read falls 3 residues short of the CDR3 end, and the missing part is taken from the germline J gene. The chain carries TRBV7-9 and TRBJ2-3; TRBD2 agrees at 7 bases. CDR1 is SEHNR and CDR2 is FQNEAQ in the germline V gene (reference sequence). The CDR3 extends over 14 amino acids. CDR3 DNA, as far as it was read: TGTGCCAGCAGTCCTCTAGCGGACCAAGAGACG. This codes for CASSPLADQET. The CDR3, in full, reads CASSPLADQETQYF.

Concerning this clone: The read falls 3 residues short of the CDR3 end, and the missing part is taken from the germline J gene. This sequence joins TRBV18 and TRBJ1-4; D possibly corresponds to TRBD1 (5 bases). The CDR3 contains 13 residues. Trimming stripped 5 bases from V and 3 bases from J, with 7 bases between. CDR1 and CDR2 from the germline V gene are KGHSH and LQKENI. The CDR3 region is CASSRGSNEKLFF. The CDR3 DNA, read in part, is TGTGCCAGCTCAAGGGGCTCTAATGAAAAA.

On this clone: The CDR3 is cut off 3 residues early in the read; its end comes from the germline J gene. This chain connects TRBV20-1 to TRBJ2-2; 14 bases fit TRBD2. The J segment lost 6 bases and the V segment lost 3 bases, leaving 9 bases of the junction unmatched. Germline-derived CDR1 and CDR2 are DFQATT and SNEGSKA (reference sequence). The CDR3 covers 17 residues. CDR3 DNA (partial): TGCAGTGCTAGGGACCCGGGACTAGCGGGAGATCCCGGGGAG. Translation: CSARDPGLAGDPGE. The CDR3 as a whole reads CSARDPGLAGDPGELFF.

About this clone itself: The read ends 3 residues before the CDR3 terminus; that terminus is restored from the germline J gene. V is TRBV5-1 and J is TRBJ2-1, with 11 bases that match TRBD2. Germline V gene lookup returns CDR1 SGHRS and CDR2 YFSETQ. CDR3 length equals 15 residues. Trimming at V came to 0 bases and at J to 7 bases, leaving 3 bases not matched to a gene. Partial CDR3 DNA: TGCGCCAGCAGCTTGGACACTAGCGGGGGTAATGAG. As protein: CASSLDTSGGNE. The whole CDR3 region reads CASSLDTSGGNEQFF.

Concerning this clone: With the read ending 3 residues before the CDR3 end, the germline J gene is used to fill in that end. This rearrangement joins TRBV14 to TRBJ1-2; D is unresolved. V was cut by 5 bases and J by 3 bases, with 16 bases left in between. The CDR3 sequence is 15 residues long. The germline CDR1 and CDR2 sequences are SGHDN and FVKESK. CDR3 DNA (partial): TGTGCCAGCAGCTCAAGATCTATGATCGACTATGGC. Translation gives CASSSRSMIDYG. The full CDR3 sequence reads CASSSRSMIDYGYTF.

Concerning this clone: The sequenced fragment ends 3 residues before the CDR3 boundary, so the rest is inferred from the germline J gene. This CDR3 is also generated by other DNA sequences in the sample. The chain recombines TRBV10-3 with TRBJ2-7; D possibly corresponds to TRBD1 (5 bases). This CDR3 spans 12 amino acids. Trimming left V 6 bases short and J 3 bases short, with 9 bases between. Germline V gives CDR1 ENHRY, CDR2 SYGVKD. The DNA read from the CDR3 is TGTGCCATCAGCCCCCAGGGCTACGAG. Translated: CAISPQGYE. The full-length CDR3 reads as CAISPQGYEQYF.

Concerning this clone itself: Other DNA sequences in this specimen translate into the identical CDR3. The CDR3 protein is CASSIGGWIGAAGNTIYF. The DNA read from the CDR3 is TGTGCCAGTAGTATAGGTGGGTGGATCGGCGCGGCTGGAAACACC. This rearrangement joins TRBV19 to TRBJ1-3; D is ambiguous. The read is 3 residues too short to cover the CDR3 end, so that end is filled in from the germline J gene. Trimming took 1 base from V and 2 from J, leaving 18 bases between them. The germline gives CDR1 LNHDA, CDR2 SQIVND (reference sequence). The CDR3 covers 18 residues.

As concerns this clone: The read falls 3 residues short of the CDR3 end, and the missing part is taken from the germline J gene. The chain carries TRBV20-1 and TRBJ1-5; D unresolved. Trimming stripped 6 bases from V and 2 bases from J, with 11 bases between. The CDR3 spans 13 residues. Germline loops: CDR1 DFQATT, CDR2 SNEGSKA (reference sequence). The CDR3 is CSALIDGNQPQHF. Partial CDR3 DNA: TGCAGTGCCTTGATAGATGGCAATCAGCCC.

Concerning this clone itself: The CDR3 end is not reached by the read, which stops 3 residues before it; the germline J gene fills it in. The chain has TRBV18 and TRBJ2-2; 10 bases line up with TRBD1. Germline assignment: CDR1 KGHSH and CDR2 LQKENI. The CDR3 consists of 16 residues. CDR3: CASSPMTGGRNEKLFF. CDR3 DNA, as far as it was read: TGTGCCAGCTCACCAATGACAGGGGGCAGAAATGAAAAG. The variable domain in full, completed from reference TRBV18 and TRBJ2-2, reads NAGVMQNPRHLVRRRGQEARLRCSPMKGHSHVYWYRQLPEEGLKFMVYLQKENIIDESGMPKERFSAEFPKEGPSILRIQQVVRGDSAAYFCASSPMTGGRNEKLFFGEGSRLTVL.

To note about this clone: The observed sequence ends 3 residues before the CDR3 terminus, with the missing tail filled in from the germline J gene. The chain carries TRBV20-1 and TRBJ1-4, with 9 bases that match TRBD1. Germline values: CDR1 DFQATT, CDR2 SNEGSKA (reference sequence). The V and J ends lost 4 bases and 7 bases, in that order; junction bases with no gene match: 7. The CDR3 extends over 14 amino acids. The CDR3 is CSATSGTGIEKLFF. The CDR3 DNA, read in part, is TGCAGTGCTACTTCCGGGACAGGGATTGAAAAA.

Of note for this clone: The DNA ends 3 residues before the CDR3 does, and the rest of the CDR3 is filled in from the germline J gene. The chain is built from TRBV7-9 and TRBJ2-2; D might be TRBD1 (8 bases). The germline V gene encodes CDR1 SEHNR and CDR2 FQNEAQ (reference sequence). V lost 6 bases and J 6 bases, leaving 17 bases between the germline ends. The CDR3 covers 15 residues. This CDR3 reads CASSQGAGASGELFF. CDR3 DNA (partial): TGTGCCAGCAGTCAGGGGGCGGGAGCCTCCGGGGAG.

The CDR3: CASSLNRDIQYF. CDR3 bases read: TGTGCCAGCAGCTTAAACAGGGACATT. The gene calls are TRBV11-2 and TRBJ2-4, with D maybe TRBD1 (6 bases). The CDR3 extends 3 residues past the end of the read, so its final part is completed from the germline J gene. Between the trimmed V and J ends, which lost 2 bases and 8 bases, there was a span of 7 bases. This CDR3 has 12 amino acids. Germline CDR1 is SGHAT and CDR2 is FQNNGV.

Of note for this clone: The CDR3 end is not reached by the read, which stops 3 residues before it; the germline J gene fills it in. The V call is TRBV14, the J call TRBJ2-2, with a weak D call TRBD1 (6 bases). CDR3 length: 15 amino acids. The germline V gene encodes CDR1 SGHDN and CDR2 FVKESK. The CDR3 sequence is CASSHNRVSNEKLFF. CDR3 DNA, as far as it was read: TGTGCCAGCAGCCATAACAGGGTATCCAATGAAAAG.

As concerns this clone: The CDR3 end is not reached by the read, which stops 3 residues before it; the germline J gene fills it in. The rearrangement joins TRBV14 to TRBJ2-7, with D unclear. The germline gives CDR1 SGHDN, CDR2 FVKESK. This CDR3 is built from 12 residues. V gave up 2 bases and J gave up 6 bases, with 8 bases separating them. CDR3 DNA (partial): TGTGCCAGCAGCCAATCCTCTGTCGAG. Translation gives CASSQSSVE. The entire CDR3 reads CASSQSSVEQYF.

Regarding this clone: Sequencing ends 3 residues short of the CDR3 end; the germline J gene provides the rest. The chain joins TRBV7-8 to TRBJ1-6; possible D gene TRBD1, 5 bases. The V gene lost 3 bases and the J gene lost 9 bases, with 15 bases spanning the gap. The CDR3 loop spans 15 amino acids. Germline loops: CDR1 SGHVS, CDR2 FQNEAQ. Incomplete CDR3 DNA: TGTGCCAGCAGCTTCTCGGCCCAGGGAGGTTCACCC. Protein sequence: CASSFSAQGGSP. The full CDR3 sequence reads CASSFSAQGGSPLHF.

Concerning this clone itself: The read finishes 3 residues shy of the CDR3 end, and the germline J gene is used to complete it. The V and J genes are TRBV2 and TRBJ1-2; 8 positions agree with TRBD1. The trim removed 8 bases at V and 6 bases at J, leaving 14 bases unmatched. The CDR3 extends over 15 amino acids. The germline V gene encodes CDR1 SNHLY and CDR2 FYNNEI. CDR3: CASHAYGQGWDGYTF. The CDR3 bases that were read are TGTGCCAGCCACGCCTACGGACAGGGATGGGATGGC.

In regard to this clone: The read terminates 3 residues before the CDR3 end, so the remaining end is supplied by the germline J gene. The gene calls are TRBV5-4 and TRBJ2-5; no reliable D call. This CDR3 has 14 residues. Trimming stripped 0 bases from V and 1 base from J, with 7 bases between. The germline gives CDR1 SGHNT, CDR2 YYREEE (reference sequence). Partial CDR3 DNA: TGTGCCAGCAGCTTGGACACCTTCCAAGAGACC. Translation gives CASSLDTFQET. The full CDR3 reads CASSLDTFQETQYF.

Concerning this clone: Coverage ceases 3 residues before the CDR3 finishes, and the germline J gene fills in the end. This sequence joins TRBV7-9 and TRBJ1-2, with D tentatively TRBD1 (5 bases). The germline gives CDR1 SEHNR, CDR2 FQNEAQ (reference sequence). The CDR3 runs 14 residues. The germline V and J ends were trimmed by 1 base and 6 bases, with 12 bases remaining between them. CDR3 sequence reads: CASSLEGGGHGYTF. The part of the CDR3 DNA that was read is TGTGCCAGCAGCTTAGAAGGCGGGGGTCATGGC.

The CDR3 DNA, read in part, is TGTGCCAGCAGTGAAAGTAAAGGGGCCAAAGAGACG. Its translation is CASSESKGAKET. Given in full, the CDR3 is CASSESKGAKETQYF. The J gene is TRBJ2-3, the V gene TRBV2; perhaps TRBD1 as D (5 bases). Read sequence stops 3 residues before the CDR3 end, and the germline J gene provides the missing end. The germline V gene encodes CDR1 SNHLY and CDR2 FYNNEI. CDR3 length equals 15 residues.

With regard to this clone: The read finishes 3 residues shy of the CDR3 end, and the germline J gene is used to complete it. The V gene is TRBV7-6, the J gene TRBJ2-1; 7 bases are shared with TRBD2. The CDR3 totals 17 residues. J lost 7 bases, V lost 5 bases, and 17 bases had no gene match. Germline CDR1 and CDR2: SGHVS and FNYEAQ. The DNA read from the CDR3 is TGTGCCAGCAGCCCCCGGACTCTTTTAGCGGGCGGGAATGAG. This translates into CASSPRTLLAGGNE. The CDR3 reads in full as CASSPRTLLAGGNEQFF.

On this clone: Read coverage stops 3 residues before the CDR3 terminus; the germline J gene supplies the remainder. This rearrangement joins TRBV6-2 or TRBV6-3 to TRBJ2-3; 8 bases line up with TRBD1. CDR1 is MNHEY, CDR2 SVGEGT, per germline. This CDR3 comprises 14 residues. Germline trimming cut 8 bases from V and 3 bases from J; bases unmatched to any gene: 7. CDR3 protein: CASGHTGGTDTQYF. The part of the CDR3 DNA that was read is TGTGCCAGCGGTCACACAGGGGGAACAGATACG.

As concerns this clone: From the germline J gene comes the end of the CDR3, since the read stops 3 residues before it. The chain uses TRBV6-1 and TRBJ1-1, with D tentatively TRBD1 (5 bases). Between the trimmed V and J ends, which lost 2 bases and 4 bases, there was a span of 8 bases. CDR1 and CDR2 from the germline V gene are MNHNS and SASEGT. The CDR3 has 13 amino acids. CDR3 amino acids: CASSEWGGTEAFF. The sequenced part of the CDR3 DNA is TGTGCCAGCAGTGAATGGGGGGGCACTGAA.

For this clone: The read halts 3 residues ahead of the CDR3 end, with the missing end drawn from the germline J gene. The chain carries TRBV7-8 and TRBJ2-7; 12 bases fit TRBD1. CDR3 length: 17 residues. Germline V gives CDR1 SGHVS, CDR2 FQNEAQ. J gave up 2 bases and V 5 bases, and 10 bases lay outside the gene matches. CDR3 sequence: CASSAGTGGAWPYEQYF. The part of the CDR3 DNA that was read is TGTGCCAGCAGCGCCGGGACAGGGGGCGCCTGGCCCTACGAG.

Comment on this clone: The sequenced fragment ends 3 residues before the CDR3 boundary, so the rest is inferred from the germline J gene. This chain uses TRBV7-2 with TRBJ2-1; 7 nucleotides agree with TRBD2. Germline trimming cut 5 bases from V and 9 bases from J; bases unmatched to any gene: 7. Germline CDR1 reads SGHTA; CDR2 reads FQGNSA. This CDR3 is 13 amino acids long. The sequenced part of the CDR3 DNA is TGTGCCAGCAGCCTACTACTAGCGAGTGAG. It is translated as CASSLLLASE. The full CDR3 reads CASSLLLASEQFF.

A note on this clone: With the read ending 3 residues before the CDR3 end, the germline J gene is used to fill in that end. The chain recombines TRBV7-9 with TRBJ2-1; 11 bases map to TRBD1. V lost 4 bases, J lost 3 bases, and 2 bases stayed unmatched. CDR3 length: 15 residues. Germline V gene lookup returns CDR1 SEHNR and CDR2 FQNEAQ (reference sequence). The CDR3 sequence is CASSWGQGDYNEQFF. Incomplete CDR3 DNA: TGTGCCAGCAGCTGGGGACAGGGGGACTACAATGAG.